This note documents a single T cell receptor beta chain sequence. This clone was observed a handful of times. What this receptor recognizes is not known. No much larger clonotype is one base removed from it; base qualities were not supplied. This sample stems from a study of cytotoxic CD8 clonotypes in ibrutinib-treated CLL (dated by TCRdb to the early 2020s). With regard to the full study: The cohort included approximately 15 treatment-naive and approximately eleven relapsed/refractory patients; roughly 17 were IGHV unmutated. Response samples were obtained after a median of around eleven months of treatment, with a range of about 6 to 36 months. Longitudinal samples were obtainable from about 30% of the roughly 86 participants in the trial. Partial responses were observed in about 25 patients and complete responses in 2; after a median follow-up of 68 months, remission was maintained in 14 patients and progression was observed in approximately twelve. On average, each sample had a few hundred thousand productive templates and 94,082 productive rearrangements. Every sample from remission and from progressive disease was obtained while the patients were still on ibrutinib. Cryopreserved peripheral blood mononuclear cells were collected at three points: before therapy, at response, and at either sustained remission or disease progression. Overall results and qualifications from the work: Baseline clonality exceeded that of age-matched healthy donors and correlated strongly with circulating CD8+ T-cell counts. Lymph node repertoires were not examined, and the timing of sampling was not matched between patients in sustained remission and those whose disease progressed. At ibrutinib response clonality went up, during sustained remission it held steady, and at progression it dropped back toward baseline. Public clonotypes were found to be uncommon and were observed to contract or remain stable during treatment; the increase in clonality was shown to reflect expansion of private clonotypes at ibrutinib response.

The cysteine opens and the phenylalanine closes a CDR3 of 14 amino acids. The read is trimmed to its CDR3 DNA, 42 bases read in frame from base 1. V drops 4 bases and J drops 10 bases, leaving 19 bases in between. CDR1 SGHTA and CDR2 FQGNSA were looked up in the germline V gene. The goal of deep resolution MiSeq sequencing was a depth between 1 in 1 million and 1 in 200,000 T cells, and coverage averaged 10x per clonotype. The immunoSEQ hsTCRB Kit was used to generate TCR beta libraries. On the study's bioinformatics: The data were analyzed with ImmunoSEQ Analyzer and ImmunoSEQ Data Assistant, and V, D and J gene assignments followed IMGT definitions. Clonality, which ranges from 0 to 1, was calculated as one minus the normalized Shannon entropy of productive rearrangement frequencies. Public clonotype analysis was restricted to overrepresented clonotypes comprising at least 0.05% of each patient's repertoire. More than ten age-matched healthy donor repertoires from immuneACCESS were used as controls for clonality. TCRdb carries this immuneACCESS record with in-frame sequences only. Its versions omit some clonotypes, under half of them owing to an unresolved V gene in the studies checked, with the rest unexplained. V, J and clone size derive from that table, while D and trimming were established from the DNA sequence. For this sample the table gives 95,000 to 100,000 clones, of which 78% were detected only once. The top ten clonotypes cover 32% of the sample.

In light of the paper, this sample's time point label describes: about a year on ibrutinib. Approximately 2 micrograms of genomic DNA were extracted from cryopreserved PBMCs for TCR beta library preparation. Longitudinal blood samples from CLL patients receiving ibrutinib monotherapy were subjected to high-throughput TCR beta sequencing. The patients took part in an open-label, single-center phase 2 trial of ibrutinib monotherapy. Sample: PBMCs, taken after 12 months of ibrutinib treatment. Recombination linked TRBV7-2 to TRBJ2-5; the D element might be TRBD1 or TRBD2, as each aligns at 5 bases. The TCR was taken from a human donor with chronic lymphocytic leukemia. Here the CDR3 is given as CASSSGRGSRGQYF. The DNA is TGTGCCAGCAGCTCAGGTCGGGGTTCAAGGGGCCAGTACTTC.